This is a list of T cell receptor beta chains from one sample in a study of T cell responses to AZD1222 COVID-19 vaccine. Measured with immunoSEQ multiplex PCR; TCRdb has only the in-frame clones, and not every one. This table holds around 100,000 clones, less than 95% found once. Specimen: peripheral blood, collected on day 0 of AZD1222 vaccination. The receptors originated from an adult in good health. Each CDR3 is given with its conserved first and last residue. Each record gives: D gene, clone size, V gene, J gene, CDR3 DNA, CDR3 protein. D genes are given only for firm matches. The size entry is marked missing in some rows and otherwise reads once, few, many or a size class.

TRBD2	.	TRBV5-1	TRBJ2-3	TGCGCCAGCAGCTTGGGAGTAGCGGGGGGACTCGTGGATACGCAGTATTTT	CASSLGVAGGLVDTQYF
.	.	TRBV28	TRBJ1-2	TGTGCCAGCCGGATCGAGTGGAGCTATGGCTACACCTTC	CASRIEWSYGYTF
TRBD1	once	TRBV4-3	TRBJ2-2	TGCGCCAGCAGCCCATCCGGGACAGTGAACACCGGGGAGCTGTTTTTT	CASSPSGTVNTGELFF
TRBD1	.	TRBV6-2/TRBV6-3	TRBJ1-5	TGTGCCAGCACCCCACAGGGGTTGAACAATCAGCCCCAGCATTTT	CASTPQGLNNQPQHF
TRBD1	.	TRBV14	TRBJ2-5	TGTGCCAGCAGCCCCGGGACAGGCAACCCGCAAGAGACCCAGTACTTC	CASSPGTGNPQETQYF
.	few	TRBV24-1	TRBJ2-1	TGTGCCACCAGTGATAGTGACAGGAACAATGAGCAGTTCTTC	CATSDSDRNNEQFF
.	.	TRBV10-3	TRBJ1-1	TGTGCCATCACCTGGAGGGAGACCACTGAAGCTTTCTTT	CAITWRETTEAFF
TRBD2	.	TRBV7-3	TRBJ2-1	TGTGCCAGCAGCTTGCTAGCGGGGGGTATAAATGAGCAGTTCTTC	CASSLLAGGINEQFF
.	.	TRBV6-5	TRBJ1-1	TGTGCCAGCAGTTACGCGGTATACGGCGCTGAAGCTTTCTTT	CASSYAVYGAEAFF
.	.	TRBV3-1/TRBV3-2	TRBJ2-5	TGTGCCAGCAGCCAAGGCCCCCAGTACTTC	CASSQGPQYF
.	once	TRBV5-4	TRBJ2-2	TGTGCCAGCAGCTTGAGACAGGTTAACACCGGGGAGCTGTTTTTT	CASSLRQVNTGELFF
.	.	TRBV12-3/TRBV12-4	TRBJ2-1	TGTGCCAGCAGTTTTAGGGGCGCGCCGTTCTTC	CASSFRGAPFF
.	few	TRBV6-1	TRBJ1-5	TGTGCCAGCAGTGATACACGTTTTCAGCCCCAGCATTTT	CASSDTRFQPQHF
.	.	TRBV6-5	TRBJ2-2	TGTGCCAGCTCTCCAGGGAACACCGGGGAGCTGTTTTTT	CASSPGNTGELFF
.	.	TRBV28	TRBJ1-5	TGTGCCAGCAGCCAACGCGGGGGTGGACATAGCAATCAGCCCCAGCATTTT	CASSQRGGGHSNQPQHF
.	.	TRBV10-3	TRBJ1-5	TGTGCCATCAGTGGAGGGCCCAATCAGCCCCAGCATTTT	CAISGGPNQPQHF
.	.	TRBV7-2	TRBJ1-1	TGTGCCAGCACCCTTTCATTGGGAATCTGGAACACTGAAGCTTTCTTT	CASTLSLGIWNTEAFF
.	.	TRBV30	TRBJ1-5	TGTGCCTGGAGCGGCGACATGGAGGTACAGCCCCAGCATTTT	CAWSGDMEVQPQHF
.	.	TRBV4-2	TRBJ1-1	TGTGCCAGCAGCCAAGATGGTGAAGCTTTCTTT	CASSQDGEAFF
.	.	TRBV14	TRBJ1-2	TGTGCCAGCAGCCCCAAGGTGGGAGGTGGCTACACCTTC	CASSPKVGGGYTF